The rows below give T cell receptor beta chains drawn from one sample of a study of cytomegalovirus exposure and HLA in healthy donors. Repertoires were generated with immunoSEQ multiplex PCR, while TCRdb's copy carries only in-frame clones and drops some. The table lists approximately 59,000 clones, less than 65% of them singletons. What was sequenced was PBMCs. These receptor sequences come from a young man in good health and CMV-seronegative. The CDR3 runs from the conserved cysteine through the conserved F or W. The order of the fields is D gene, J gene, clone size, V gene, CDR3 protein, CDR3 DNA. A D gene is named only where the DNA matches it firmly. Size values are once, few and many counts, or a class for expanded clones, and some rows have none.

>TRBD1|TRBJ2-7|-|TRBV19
CASSNLRTGGEQYF
TGTGCCAGTAGTAACCTACGGACAGGGGGCGAGCAGTACTTC
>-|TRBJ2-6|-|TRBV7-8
CASSPGGANVLTF
TGTGCCAGCAGCCCCGGGGGGGCCAACGTCCTGACTTTC
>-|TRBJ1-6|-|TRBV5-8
CASSPGHNNSPLHF
TGTGCCAGCAGCCCGGGACACAATAATTCACCCCTCCACTTT
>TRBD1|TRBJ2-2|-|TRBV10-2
CASSESRGLSGELFF
TGCGCCAGCAGTGAGTCCAGGGGGCTTAGCGGGGAGCTGTTTTTT
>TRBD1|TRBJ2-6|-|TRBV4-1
CASSHTGTGSGANVLTF
TGCGCCAGCAGCCACACCGGGACAGGGTCAGGGGCCAACGTCCTGACTTTC
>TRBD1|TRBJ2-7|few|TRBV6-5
CASGTGRYEQYF
TGTGCCAGCGGGACAGGGCGGTACGAGCAGTACTTC
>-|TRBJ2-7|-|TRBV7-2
CASSHRGPSAYEQYF
TGTGCCAGCAGCCATCGAGGGCCTAGCGCCTACGAGCAGTACTTC
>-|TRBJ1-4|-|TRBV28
CASSPPTEYHEKLFF
TGTGCCAGCAGTCCGCCGACAGAGTACCATGAAAAACTGTTTTTT
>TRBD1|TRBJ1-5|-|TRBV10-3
CAIRGTGGADQPQHF
TGTGCCATCAGGGGGACAGGGGGCGCCGATCAGCCCCAGCATTTT
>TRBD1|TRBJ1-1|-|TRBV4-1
CASSQEGTGWVTEAFF
TGCGCCAGCAGCCAAGAAGGGACAGGGTGGGTCACTGAAGCTTTCTTT
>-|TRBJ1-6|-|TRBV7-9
CATRLSGPLHF
TGTGCTACTCGGTTATCGGGTCCCCTCCACTTT
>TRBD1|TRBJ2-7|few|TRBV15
CATSRQPGQRDEQYF
TGTGCCACCAGCAGACAACCGGGACAGAGAGACGAGCAGTACTTC
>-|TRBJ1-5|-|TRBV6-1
CASSDPGGYQPQHF
TGTGCCAGCAGTGATCCTGGGGGCTATCAGCCCCAGCATTTT
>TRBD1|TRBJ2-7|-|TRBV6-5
CASTFGTGPSEQYF
TGTGCCAGCACCTTCGGGACAGGGCCCTCCGAGCAGTACTTC
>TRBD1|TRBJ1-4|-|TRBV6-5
CASSYATGGANEKLFF
TGTGCCAGCAGTTACGCCACAGGGGGGGCTAATGAAAAACTGTTTTTT
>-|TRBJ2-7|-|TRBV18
CASSQDSTSYEQYF
TGTGCCAGCTCACAAGACAGCACCTCCTACGAGCAGTACTTC
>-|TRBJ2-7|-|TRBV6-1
CASSEQIADPWDEQYF
TGTGCCAGCAGTGAACAAATAGCGGATCCCTGGGACGAGCAGTACTTC
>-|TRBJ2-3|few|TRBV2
CASSKLGLSTDTQYF
TGTGCCAGCTCAAAACTGGGACTGAGCACAGATACGCAGTATTTT
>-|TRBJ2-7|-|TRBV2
CASSDISTGYEQYF
TGTGCCAGCAGCGACATATCCACAGGGTACGAGCAGTACTTC
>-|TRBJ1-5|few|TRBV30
CAAGKGVNQPQHF
TGTGCCGCCGGGAAGGGGGTCAATCAGCCCCAGCATTTT
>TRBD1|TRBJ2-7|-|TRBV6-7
CASSQDRGLYYEQYF
TGTGCCAGCAGCCAAGACAGGGGGCTATACTACGAGCAGTACTTC
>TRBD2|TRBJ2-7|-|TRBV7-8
CASSSGGEQYF
TGTGCCAGCAGCTCGGGAGGCGAGCAGTACTTC
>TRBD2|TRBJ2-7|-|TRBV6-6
CASSYGLGGFYEQYF
TGTGCCAGCAGTTACGGTTTGGGGGGGTTCTACGAGCAGTACTTC
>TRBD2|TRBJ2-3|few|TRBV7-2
CASSSQGLAGGPNTQYF
TGTGCCAGCAGCTCCCAAGGACTAGCGGGGGGGCCAAATACGCAGTATTTT
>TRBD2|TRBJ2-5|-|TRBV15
CATSSGGAGETQYF
TGTGCCACCAGCAGCGGGGGGGCCGGGGAGACCCAGTACTTC
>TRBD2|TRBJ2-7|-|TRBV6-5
CASSYDGLAEQYF
TGTGCCAGCAGTTACGACGGACTAGCGGAGCAGTACTTC